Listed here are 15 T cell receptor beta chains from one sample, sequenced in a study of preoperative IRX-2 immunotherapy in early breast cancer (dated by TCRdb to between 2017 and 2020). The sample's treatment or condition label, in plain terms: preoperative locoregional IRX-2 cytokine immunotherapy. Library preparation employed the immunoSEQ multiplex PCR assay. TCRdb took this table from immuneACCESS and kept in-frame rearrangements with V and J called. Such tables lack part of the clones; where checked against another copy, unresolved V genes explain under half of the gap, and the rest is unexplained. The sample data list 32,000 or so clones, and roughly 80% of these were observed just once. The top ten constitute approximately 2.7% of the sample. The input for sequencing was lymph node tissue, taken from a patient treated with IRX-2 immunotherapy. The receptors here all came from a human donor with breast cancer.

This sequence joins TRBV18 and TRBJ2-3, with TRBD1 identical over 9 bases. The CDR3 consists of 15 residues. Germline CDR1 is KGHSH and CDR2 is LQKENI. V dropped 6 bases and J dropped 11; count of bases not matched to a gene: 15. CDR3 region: CASSRSGWTGERQYF. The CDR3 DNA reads TGTGCCAGCTCCCGGTCGGGCTGGACAGGGGAAAGGCAGTATTTT.

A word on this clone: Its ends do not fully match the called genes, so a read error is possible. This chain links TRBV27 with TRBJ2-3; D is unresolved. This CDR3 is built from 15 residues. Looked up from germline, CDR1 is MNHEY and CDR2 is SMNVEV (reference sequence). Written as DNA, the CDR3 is TGTGCCACCAGTGATCTCAAGGTTAGCACAGATACGCAGTATTTT. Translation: CATSDLKVSTDTQYF.

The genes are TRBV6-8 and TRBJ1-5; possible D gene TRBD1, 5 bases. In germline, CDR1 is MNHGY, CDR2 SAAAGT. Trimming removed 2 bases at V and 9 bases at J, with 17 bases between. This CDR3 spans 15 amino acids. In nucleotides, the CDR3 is TGTGCCAGCAGTTACGGTTCGGGGACCTATAGGCCCCAGCATTTT. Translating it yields CASSYGSGTYRPQHF.

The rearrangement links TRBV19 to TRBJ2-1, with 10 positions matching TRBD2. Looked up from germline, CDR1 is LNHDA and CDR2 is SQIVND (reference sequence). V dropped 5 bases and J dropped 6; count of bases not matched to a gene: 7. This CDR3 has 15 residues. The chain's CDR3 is CASSPGLAVSNEQFF. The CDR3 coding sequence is TGTGCCAGTAGTCCCGGACTAGCGGTAAGCAATGAGCAGTTCTTC.

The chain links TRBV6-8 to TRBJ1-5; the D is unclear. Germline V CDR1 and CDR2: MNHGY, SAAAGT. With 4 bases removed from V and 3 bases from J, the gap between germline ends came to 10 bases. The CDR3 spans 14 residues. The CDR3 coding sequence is TGTGCCAGCAGTTGGGCATTCTACAATCAGCCCCAGCATTTT. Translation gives CASSWAFYNQPQHF.

The CDR3 DNA sequence: TGTGCCAGCAGCTTAGTGGGACTAGCGAGAGCTTATTACAATGAGCAGTTCTTC. Encoded protein: CASSLVGLARAYYNEQFF. The V gene is TRBV2, the J gene TRBJ2-1, with 10 bases lining up with TRBD2. This CDR3 is 18 amino acids long. From germline, CDR1 is SNHLY and CDR2 FYNNEI. V dropped 6 bases and J dropped 4; count of bases not matched to a gene: 15.

DNA for the CDR3: TGTGCCAGCAGTTACTCGAGTTCCCCGGCCGGCCTGAGCTCCTACGAGCAGTACTTC. This sequence encodes CASSYSSSPAGLSSYEQYF. V usage is TRBV6-8 and J usage is TRBJ2-7; D remains unclear. The V gene lost 0 bases and the J gene lost 0 bases, with 21 bases spanning the gap. The CDR3 is 19 amino acids. The germline CDR1 and CDR2 sequences are MNHGY and SAAAGT.

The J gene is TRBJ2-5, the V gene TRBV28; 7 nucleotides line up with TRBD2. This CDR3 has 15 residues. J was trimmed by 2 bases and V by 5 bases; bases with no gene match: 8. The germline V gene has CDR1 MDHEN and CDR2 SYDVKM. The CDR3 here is CASSNGGSGQETQYF. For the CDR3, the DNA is TGTGCCAGCAGTAACGGCGGGAGTGGGCAAGAGACCCAGTACTTC.

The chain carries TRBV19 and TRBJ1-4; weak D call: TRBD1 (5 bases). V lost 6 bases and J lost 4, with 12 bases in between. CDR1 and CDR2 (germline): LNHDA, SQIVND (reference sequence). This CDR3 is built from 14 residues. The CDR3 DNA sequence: TGTGCCAGTAGGTACGGGGGAGGTAATGAAAAACTGTTTTTT. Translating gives CASRYGGGNEKLFF.

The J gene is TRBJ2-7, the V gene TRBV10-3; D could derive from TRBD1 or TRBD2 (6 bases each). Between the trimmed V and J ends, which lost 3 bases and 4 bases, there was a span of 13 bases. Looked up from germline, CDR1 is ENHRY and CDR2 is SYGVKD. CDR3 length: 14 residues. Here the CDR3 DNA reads TGTGCCATCAGTGAATTCGGGGGCACATACGAGCAGTACTTC. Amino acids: CAISEFGGTYEQYF.

CDR3: CSVEDRSSNQPQHF. The CDR3 region has the DNA TGCAGCGTTGAAGATAGGAGTAGCAATCAGCCCCAGCATTTT. The rearrangement uses TRBV29-1 and TRBJ1-5; D remains unclear. Trimming took 0 bases from V and 0 from J, leaving 6 bases between them. The germline gives CDR1 SQVTM, CDR2 ANQGSEA. The CDR3 is made up of 14 amino acids.

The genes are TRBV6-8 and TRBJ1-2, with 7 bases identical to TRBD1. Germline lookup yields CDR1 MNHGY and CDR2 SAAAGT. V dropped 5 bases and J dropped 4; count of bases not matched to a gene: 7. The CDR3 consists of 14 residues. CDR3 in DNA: TGTGCCAGCAGTAACCGACAGGGTGTCTATGGCTACACCTTC. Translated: CASSNRQGVYGYTF.

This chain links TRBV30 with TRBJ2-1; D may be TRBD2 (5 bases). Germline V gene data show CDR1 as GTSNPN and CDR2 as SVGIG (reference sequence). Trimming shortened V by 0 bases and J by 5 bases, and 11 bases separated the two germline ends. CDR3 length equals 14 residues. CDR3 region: CAWSVRLANNEQFF. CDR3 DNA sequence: TGTGCCTGGAGTGTACGGCTAGCTAACAATGAGCAGTTCTTC.

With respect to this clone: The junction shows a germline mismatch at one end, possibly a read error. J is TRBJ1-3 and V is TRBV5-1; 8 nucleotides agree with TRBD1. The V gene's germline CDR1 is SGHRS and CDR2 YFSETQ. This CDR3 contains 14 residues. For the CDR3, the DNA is TGCGCCAGCAGCTCGGACAGGGTTGGATACACCATATATTTT. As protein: CASSSDRVGYTIYF. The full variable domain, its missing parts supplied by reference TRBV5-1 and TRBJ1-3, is KAGVTQTPRYLIKTRGQQVTLSCSPISGHRSVSWYQQTPGQGLQFLFEYFSETQRNKGNFPGRFSGRQFSNSRSEMNVSTLELGDSALYLCASSSDRVGYTIYFGEGSWLTVV.

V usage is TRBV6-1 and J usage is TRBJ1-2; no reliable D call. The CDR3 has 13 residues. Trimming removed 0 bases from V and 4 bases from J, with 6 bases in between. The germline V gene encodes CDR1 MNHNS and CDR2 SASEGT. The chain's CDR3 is CASSEAGPYGYTF. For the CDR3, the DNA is TGTGCCAGCAGTGAAGCAGGACCCTATGGCTACACCTTC.